This T cell receptor beta chain comes out of a study of OX40 agonist ivuxolimab in advanced cancers. Study results and limitations: Both CD4+ and CD8+ T cell populations in blood had undergone clonal expansion by week 6 at 0.1 to 3.0 mg/kg.

Assay: immunoSEQ multiplex PCR; the TCRdb copy retains only in-frame clones and omits some. The sample lists about 91,000 clones; about nine tenths were seen once. At baseline, cycle 4 day 1, and cycle 7 day 1, blood was sampled. Worth noting for this clone: The antigen remains unidentified.

The sequencing here drew on CD4+ or CD8+ T cells sorted from blood, taken in a trial of the OX40 agonist ivuxolimab. This TCR was sampled from an adult with an advanced solid tumor such as melanoma, head and neck, liver or kidney cancer.

Written as DNA, the CDR3 is TGTGCCAGCTCACTGACACGGAACACTGAAGCTTTCTTT. Translating it yields CASSLTRNTEAFF. V and J are TRBV18 and TRBJ1-1, with D hard to call. In germline, CDR1 is KGHSH, CDR2 LQKENI. The CDR3 has 13 residues. V was pared by 4 bases and J by 1 base, with 7 bases between.